The clone carrying this T cell receptor (beta chain) was seen a handful of times. Its antigen is currently unknown. The TCR beta CDR3 regions underwent amplification using RNA transcripts as the source. The HTBI primer set was used in a first-round RT-PCR of the TCR CDR3. TCRdb reanalysed the multiplex PCR reads using MiXCR and keeps one entry per CDR3 protein. The sample contains hundreds of thousands of distinct CDR3 sequences, 24% of which appear only once. This specimen belongs to a study of T cells in Graves' hyperthyroidism and ophthalmopathy. V was cut by 5 bases and J by 4 bases, with 15 bases left in between. The CDR3 sequence is 14 residues long. CDR1 is GTSNPN and CDR2 is SVGIG in the germline V gene (reference sequence). Enrolled ophthalmopathy patients presented with a Clinical Activity Score of at least 3, a NOSPECS grade of at least 4, and disease duration under 3 months. PBMCs were collected from a roughly 9.7 ml volume of fresh peripheral blood.

Study-wide points: Expanded thyroid clonotypes (above 0.001) were mostly also found in blood. Model-based prediction identified ophthalmopathy a median around 6.5 months prior to its onset.

This receptor was obtained from a woman in her forties with Graves' ophthalmopathy. The sample consisted of blood. This sequence joins TRBV30 and TRBJ2-1; D ambiguous. CDR3 sequence: CAWARANGYNEQFF. CDR3 nucleotides: TGTGCCTGGGCACGGGCTAACGGATACAATGAGCAGTTCTTC.